These 18 T cell receptor beta chains were all obtained from the same sample, sequenced in a study of blood T cell repertoires in COVID-19. The data were produced by immunoSEQ multiplex PCR, yet TCRdb's version contains in-frame clones alone and is incomplete. The sample has approximately 21,000 clones; over 65% are singletons. What was sequenced was peripheral blood. The receptors stem from a human donor in a cohort sampled during active or convalescent COVID-19.

The rearrangement uses TRBV7-9 and TRBJ2-7, with 7 bases aligning to TRBD1. The J segment lost 3 bases and the V segment lost 4 bases, leaving 9 bases of the junction unmatched. The CDR3 spans 15 residues. CDR1 and CDR2 (germline): SEHNR, FQNEAQ (reference sequence). The chain's CDR3 is CASSSGQGVYYEQYF. CDR3 coding DNA: TGTGCCAGCAGCTCTGGTCAGGGGGTGTACTACGAGCAGTACTTC.

This clone has a handful of counts. The V and J genes are TRBV30 and TRBJ1-1; TRBD1 matches at 9 bases. Trimming took 0 bases from V and 1 from J; bases not matched to a gene: 12. This CDR3 has 18 residues. Per the germline V gene, CDR1 is GTSNPN and CDR2 is SVGIG (reference sequence). This chain's CDR3 is CAWSVRGQGIEGNTEAFF. DNA for the CDR3: TGTGCCTGGAGTGTTCGGGGACAGGGTATTGAAGGGAACACTGAAGCTTTCTTT.

This chain links TRBV6-1 with TRBJ2-2; 12 bases agree with TRBD2. With 3 bases clipped from V and 2 bases from J, the junction kept 13 bases outside the gene matches. Germline CDR1 MNHNS, CDR2 SASEGT. CDR3 length: 20 residues. The CDR3 DNA reads TGTGCCAGCAGTGATGACCTCCCCGGACTAGCGGGGATTAACACCGGGGAGCTGTTTTTT. It translates to CASSDDLPGLAGINTGELFF.

This clone appeared a few times. This chain connects TRBV5-6 to TRBJ1-6, with 9 bases that match TRBD1. The germline gives CDR1 SGHDT, CDR2 YYEEEE. The CDR3 loop spans 16 amino acids. V gave up 2 bases and J gave up 6 bases; unmatched junction bases: 6. CDR3 loop: CASSFGTGIINSPLHF. The CDR3 DNA follows: TGTGCCAGCAGCTTCGGGACAGGGATTATTAATTCACCCCTCCACTTT.

This sequence joins TRBV7-9 and TRBJ2-7; TRBD2 matches at 7 bases. The CDR3 covers 14 residues. The J segment lost 7 bases and the V segment lost 0 bases, leaving 6 bases of the junction unmatched. Germline V gene sequence: CDR1 SEHNR, CDR2 FQNEAQ (reference sequence). The CDR3 is CASSLAAGAREQYF. DNA of the CDR3: TGTGCCAGCAGCTTAGCGGCGGGAGCGCGAGAGCAGTACTTC.

V and J are TRBV11-3 and TRBJ2-3, with 9 nucleotides matching TRBD2. The ends lost 2 bases at V and 6 bases at J; junction bases unmatched: 9. This CDR3 is 16 amino acids long. CDR1 is SGHNT and CDR2 is YENEEA in the germline V gene. CDR3 bases: TGTGCCAGCAGCTTACTCGCGGGGGGGCCCCGGGATACGCAGTATTTT. Residues: CASSLLAGGPRDTQYF.

The rearrangement joins TRBV28 to TRBJ2-1; TRBD2 agrees at 9 bases. The V gene end was trimmed by 1 base and the J gene end by 7 bases; junction bases not matched to a gene: 5. CDR1 is MDHEN, CDR2 SYDVKM, per germline. The CDR3 consists of 15 residues. The CDR3 here is CASSLLAGEVNEQFF. The CDR3 region has the DNA TGTGCCAGCAGTTTATTAGCGGGAGAGGTTAATGAGCAGTTCTTC.

V and J are TRBV2 and TRBJ2-2, with 10 bases aligning to TRBD2. Germline V gene lookup returns CDR1 SNHLY and CDR2 FYNNEI. Unmatched junction bases numbered 0, after V lost 8 bases and J lost 3 bases. The CDR3 has 13 residues. In DNA form, the CDR3 reads TGTGCCAGCGGACTAGCGGACACCGGGGAGCTGTTTTTT. Translated, it gives CASGLADTGELFF.

V is TRBV20-1 and J is TRBJ1-1, with D maybe TRBD1 (5 bases). Germline-derived CDR1 and CDR2 are DFQATT and SNEGSKA (reference sequence). V lost 3 bases and J lost 1, with 9 bases in between. The CDR3 contains 13 residues. Here the CDR3 reads CSASPGSNTEAFF. The CDR3 DNA is TGCAGTGCTAGTCCAGGGTCGAACACTGAAGCTTTCTTT.

The count of this clone is one. V is TRBV6-4 and J is TRBJ1-5, with D maybe TRBD1 (5 bases). Germline V lookup: CDR1 MRHNA, CDR2 SNTAGT. V lost 8 bases and J 2 bases, leaving 19 bases between the germline ends. The CDR3 has 16 amino acids. CDR3 bases: TGTGCCAGCGGGGGGGGAGACTATACCGGCAATCAGCCCCAGCATTTT. Translated: CASGGGDYTGNQPQHF.

The rearrangement uses TRBV11-2 and TRBJ2-5; the match to TRBD2 covers 16 bases. Per germline, CDR1 SGHAT and CDR2 FQNNGV. The CDR3 consists of 19 residues. V shed 8 bases and J 3 bases; nucleotides not matched to a gene: 15. CDR3 DNA: TGTGCCAGCGTCCGAAACCTGCCGGGACTAGCGGGGGGGAAAGAGACCCAGTACTTC. It is translated as CASVRNLPGLAGGKETQYF.

The J gene is TRBJ2-7, the V gene TRBV6-5; TRBD2 aligns across 7 bases. The CDR3 length is 12 residues. V lost 6 bases and J lost 2; bases outside the gene matches: 1. Germline CDR1 MNHEY, CDR2 SVGAGI. The CDR3 loop reads CASSGGTYEQYF. DNA of the CDR3: TGTGCCAGCAGCGGGGGGACCTACGAGCAGTACTTC.

This chain joins TRBV30 and TRBJ2-2; TRBD2 matches 7 bases. V gave up 7 bases and J gave up 1 base; unmatched junction bases: 6. Germline V CDR1 and CDR2: GTSNPN, SVGIG (reference sequence). This CDR3 contains 14 residues. CDR3 amino acids: CAFRRGLNTGELFF. The CDR3 DNA reads as TGTGCCTTCAGGCGGGGGTTGAACACCGGGGAGCTGTTTTTT.

The rearrangement links TRBV29-1 to TRBJ1-2; the D gene is possibly TRBD1 (6 bases). The V gene lost 1 base and the J gene lost 5 bases, with 11 bases spanning the gap. Germline V gene sequence: CDR1 SQVTM, CDR2 ANQGSEA. The CDR3 extends over 13 amino acids. The CDR3: CSVEVLQGYGYTF. CDR3 nucleotide sequence: TGCAGCGTTGAAGTTTTACAGGGTTATGGCTACACCTTC.

The rearrangement joins TRBV27 to TRBJ2-1; D perhaps matches TRBD1 (5 bases). This CDR3 is built from 13 residues. The germline CDR1 and CDR2 sequences are MNHEY and SMNVEV (reference sequence). Deletions cut 6 bases from V and 4 bases from J, with 10 bases between. The DNA of the CDR3 is TGTGCCAGCAGCATGACAGCTTACAATGAGCAGTTCTTC. This codes for CASSMTAYNEQFF.

V gene TRBV7-8 combines with J gene TRBJ2-5; TRBD2 matches 11 bases. J was trimmed by 7 bases and V by 3 bases; bases with no gene match: 7. This CDR3 is built from 15 residues. Germline assignment: CDR1 SGHVS and CDR2 FQNEAQ. CDR3 DNA sequence: TGTGCCAGCAGCTTTAGCGGGGGGGCCGGAGGGACCCAGTACTTC. Translated: CASSFSGGAGGTQYF.

The chain carries TRBV10-3 and TRBJ1-1, with D possibly matching TRBD1 (6 bases). V gave up 11 bases and J gave up 5 bases, with 18 bases separating them. The length of the CDR3 is 13 residues. CDR1 ENHRY and CDR2 SYGVKD come from the germline V gene. As DNA, the CDR3 is TGTGCCTCTCACCCGGGGGGCTGGACTGAAGCTTTCTTT. Its translation: CASHPGGWTEAFF.

This clone was detected only once. The chain recombines TRBV6-5 with TRBJ2-3, with TRBD1 as a possible D gene (5 bases). The CDR3 has 15 amino acids. Trimming took 4 bases from V and 2 from J, leaving 13 bases between them. In germline, CDR1 is MNHEY, CDR2 SVGAGI. CDR3 in amino acids: CASSWQGIFTDTQYF. CDR3 DNA: TGTGCCAGCAGTTGGCAGGGAATTTTCACAGATACGCAGTATTTT.